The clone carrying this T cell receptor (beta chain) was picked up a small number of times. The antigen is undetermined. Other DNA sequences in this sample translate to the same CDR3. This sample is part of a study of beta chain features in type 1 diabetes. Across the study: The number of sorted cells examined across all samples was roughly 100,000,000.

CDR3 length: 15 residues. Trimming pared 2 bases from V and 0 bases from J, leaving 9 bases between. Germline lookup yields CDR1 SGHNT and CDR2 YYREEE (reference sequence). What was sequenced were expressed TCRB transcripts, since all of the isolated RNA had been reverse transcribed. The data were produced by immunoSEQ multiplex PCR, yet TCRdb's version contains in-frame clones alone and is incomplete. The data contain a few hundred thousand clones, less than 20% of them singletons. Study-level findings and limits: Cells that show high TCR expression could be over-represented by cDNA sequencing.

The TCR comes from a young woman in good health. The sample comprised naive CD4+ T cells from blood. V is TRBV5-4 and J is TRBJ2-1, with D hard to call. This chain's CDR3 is CASSLDSSSYNEQFF. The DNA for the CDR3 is TGTGCCAGCAGCTTAGACTCCAGCTCCTACAATGAGCAGTTCTTC.